This entry lists 25 T cell receptor beta chains sequenced from one sample in a study of monozygotic twins with inflammatory bowel disease. No DNA is given; TCRdb re-called the 5' RACE reads and lists each CDR3 protein once. In all, the sample yields 200,000 to 250,000 distinct CDR3 sequences. The source material was blood. Receptors were obtained from a human donor with ulcerative colitis or Crohn's disease, or a healthy co-twin of an affected twin (not recorded which).

The CDR3 is CASSPQGLAEAFF. The chain joins TRBV3-1 to TRBJ1-1; TCRdb indicates TRBD1, and absent DNA this call remains unverified. CDR1 is LGHDT and CDR2 is YNNKEL in the germline V gene (reference sequence). CDR3 length equals 13 residues.

This chain joins TRBV3-1 and TRBJ2-1; the D call of TRBD1 rests on TCRdb alone, since no DNA is present to check it. This CDR3 has 16 residues. Germline V gene data show CDR1 as LGHDT and CDR2 as YNNKEL (reference sequence). Here the CDR3 reads CASSQAGQGPYNGQFF.

V usage is TRBV3-1 and J usage is TRBJ1-3. This CDR3 contains 11 residues. The germline gives CDR1 LGHDT, CDR2 YNNKEL (reference sequence). The CDR3: CASSHQRAIYF.

This sequence joins TRBV20-1 and TRBJ2-7; checking the TCRdb D call of TRBD2 is not possible without DNA. The CDR3 spans 14 residues. CDR1 DFQATT and CDR2 SNEGSKA come from the germline V gene (reference sequence). The CDR3 reads CSGPQREGRYEQYF.

The chain combines TRBV27 with TRBJ2-2; TCRdb reports TRBD2, a call that lacks DNA to check it against. Germline V gene data show CDR1 as MNHEY and CDR2 as SMNVEV (reference sequence). The CDR3 runs to 16 residues. CDR3 sequence reads: CASSLSAGLNTGELFF.

The J gene is TRBJ2-3, the V gene TRBV7-9; lacking DNA, the TRBD2 call made by TCRdb goes unchecked. This CDR3 comprises 14 residues. The germline V gene encodes CDR1 SEHNR and CDR2 FQNEAQ (reference sequence). Here the CDR3 reads CASSSGPLGDTQYF.

The chain couples TRBV6-1 to TRBJ1-6. CDR1 and CDR2 (germline): MNHNS, SASEGT. The CDR3 has 14 amino acids. The CDR3 here is CASRRANNNSPLHF.

The chain links TRBV7-9 to TRBJ2-5; the TRBD1 assignment by TCRdb is unverifiable without DNA. Germline CDR1 and CDR2: SEHNR and FQNEAQ (reference sequence). The CDR3 runs 14 residues. This CDR3 is CASSLRTEQETQYF. Filled out from reference TRBV7-9 and TRBJ2-5, the complete variable domain reads DTGVSQNPRHKITKRGQNVTFRCDPISEHNRLYWYRQTLGQGPEFLTYFQNEAQLEKSRLLSDRFSAERPKGSFSTLEIQRTEQGDSAMYLCASSLRTEQETQYFGPGTRLLVL.

The CDR3 sequence: CASSLIRQGRSNSPLHF. The rearrangement joins TRBV12-3 or TRBV12-4 to TRBJ1-6; TCRdb calls TRBD1, which cannot be checked without DNA. The CDR3 extends over 17 amino acids.

The chain links TRBV20-1 to TRBJ2-2; TCRdb's D gene call, TRBD1, goes unchecked for lack of DNA. The germline gives CDR1 DFQATT, CDR2 SNEGSKA (reference sequence). The CDR3 totals 14 residues. CDR3 amino acids: CSARPGQNTGELFF.

V usage is TRBV19 and J usage is TRBJ2-7; TCRdb indicates TRBD1, and absent DNA this call remains unverified. This CDR3 is 14 amino acids long. Germline lookup yields CDR1 LNHDA and CDR2 SQIVND (reference sequence). The CDR3 reads CASSIAGQGYEQYF.

The chain carries TRBV18 and TRBJ1-5; the D call of TRBD1 rests on TCRdb alone, since no DNA is present to check it. Germline loops: CDR1 KGHSH, CDR2 LQKENI. This CDR3 comprises 15 residues. This CDR3 is CASSQETGGGQPQHF.

This sequence joins TRBV27 and TRBJ2-7; TCRdb's D call, TRBD1, is unchecked because there is no DNA. The CDR3 is 13 residues long. CDR1 is MNHEY and CDR2 is SMNVEV in the germline V gene (reference sequence). The CDR3 sequence: CASSLTRGYEQYF.

This sequence joins TRBV5-1 and TRBJ1-4; the TCRdb call, TRBD1, lacks DNA for checking. The CDR3 is 14 amino acids. Germline V gives CDR1 SGHRS, CDR2 YFSETQ. CDR3 sequence reads: CASSVRDGYEKLFF.

This chain joins TRBV7-6 and TRBJ2-7; TCRdb designates TRBD2, a call that cannot be tested without DNA. Germline CDR1 is SGHVS and CDR2 is FNYEAQ. The CDR3 is 13 residues long. The CDR3 region is CASSPRALVEQYF.

This chain joins TRBV11-1 and TRBJ2-1; lacking DNA, the TRBD2 call made by TCRdb goes unchecked. Germline V gene data show CDR1 as SGHAT and CDR2 as FQDESV (reference sequence). The CDR3 length is 18 residues. The CDR3 region is CASSLVGGSSPFYNEQFF.

The chain combines TRBV18 with TRBJ2-5; TCRdb picks TRBD2, but there is no DNA to check that call. The CDR3 sequence is 15 residues long. CDR1 is KGHSH and CDR2 is LQKENI in the germline V gene. This CDR3 reads CASSRERDSRETQYF.

The chain carries TRBV7-9 and TRBJ2-1; the D gene TCRdb calls, TRBD2, cannot be checked with no DNA. Germline assignment: CDR1 SEHNR and CDR2 FQNEAQ (reference sequence). CDR3 length equals 15 residues. The CDR3 loop is CASSHLAGVWDEQFF.

The rearrangement uses TRBV5-4 and TRBJ1-2; TCRdb picks TRBD1, but there is no DNA to check that call. The CDR3 sequence is 15 residues long. Germline assignment: CDR1 SGHNT and CDR2 YYREEE (reference sequence). CDR3 amino acids: CASTSWGGENYGYTF.

CDR3 amino acids: CASSTGHNSPLHF. This chain joins TRBV18 and TRBJ1-6; the TCRdb D gene call, TRBD1, has no DNA to confirm it. The germline V gene encodes CDR1 KGHSH and CDR2 LQKENI. There are 13 residues in the CDR3.

J is TRBJ1-2 and V is TRBV27; TCRdb reports TRBD1, a call that lacks DNA to check it against. Germline CDR1 and CDR2: MNHEY and SMNVEV (reference sequence). CDR3 size: 14 residues. The CDR3 reads CASSIDGGGYGYTF.

The gene calls are TRBV9 and TRBJ1-3. The CDR3 runs 14 residues. Per the germline V gene, CDR1 is SGDLS and CDR2 is YYNGEE. CDR3: CASSVAGGGEAIYF.

V and J are TRBV7-3 and TRBJ1-1. The CDR3 loop spans 13 amino acids. CDR1 and CDR2 from the germline V gene are SGHTA and FQGTGA. CDR3: CASSLKLDTEAFF.

The J gene is TRBJ2-1, the V gene TRBV4-3; there is no DNA to check the TCRdb D call of TRBD1. The CDR3 consists of 17 residues. In germline, CDR1 is LGHNA, CDR2 YSLEER. CDR3 sequence reads: CASSRSKGQGADREQFF.

The chain employs TRBV9 and TRBJ2-7. Germline V gives CDR1 SGDLS, CDR2 YYNGEE. The CDR3 is made up of 13 amino acids. CDR3 sequence: CASSVDYIYEQYF.